Detailed here is one T cell receptor (beta chain). The repertoire was sequenced with immunoSEQ multiplex PCR; TCRdb's copy has only in-frame clones and lacks some. The table lists more than 150,000 clones, under 90% of them singletons. This entry is derived from a study of blood T cell repertoires in COVID-19. This CDR3 is 17 amino acids long. The V segment lost 0 bases and the J segment 5 bases; nucleotides outside the gene matches: 9. CDR1 and CDR2 (germline): LNHNV, YYDKDF (reference sequence). The source material was peripheral blood. The chain is built from TRBV15 and TRBJ2-5; 10 positions match TRBD1. The clonotype originates from a man younger than 40 with active or convalescent COVID-19. CDR3 sequence reads: CATSRDPGTGVWETQYF. The CDR3 DNA sequence: TGTGCCACCAGCAGAGATCCCGGGACAGGGGTGTGGGAGACCCAGTACTTC. The variable domain in full, with the rest retrieved from reference TRBV15 and TRBJ2-5, is DAMVIQNPRYQVTQFGKPVTLSCSQTLNHNVMYWYQQKSSQAPKLLFHYYDKDFNNEADTPDNFQSRRPNTSFCFLDIRSPGLGDTAMYLCATSRDPGTGVWETQYFGPGTRLLVL.